A single sample is the source of the 25 T cell receptor beta chains below, sequenced in a study of CD8 T cells in Susac syndrome. Random-hexamer reverse transcription was applied to roughly 0.5 to 1 ug RNA. Using its own MiXCR run on the immunoSEQ multiplex PCR reads, TCRdb lists one record per CDR3 protein. Among almost 450,000 distinct CDR3 sequences listed, around 83% were seen once. The specimen was CD8+ T cells from PBMCs. The source of these receptors is a human donor with multiple sclerosis.

This clonotype was found a few times. V usage is TRBV25-1 and J usage is TRBJ1-1; D call uncertain. Trimming left V 1 base short and J 3 bases short, with 3 bases between. Germline values: CDR1 MGHDK, CDR2 SYGVNS. This CDR3 is 12 amino acids long. CDR3 sequence reads: CASSEWDTEAFF. The CDR3, as DNA: TGTGCCAGCAGTGAATGGGACACTGAAGCTTTCTTT.

V usage is TRBV7-3 and J usage is TRBJ2-1; 11 bases fit TRBD1. CDR1 is SGHTA, CDR2 FQGTGA, per germline. V was pared by 3 bases and J by 4 bases, with 20 bases of the junction left unmatched. The CDR3 runs 21 residues. The chain's CDR3 is CASSFSLDGKSGTGGYNEQFF. In DNA form, the CDR3 reads TGTGCCAGCAGCTTTAGTCTCGACGGAAAAAGCGGGACAGGGGGATACAATGAGCAGTTCTTC.

The chain combines TRBV13 with TRBJ2-5; 8 nucleotides align to TRBD1. The CDR3 runs to 15 residues. Germline CDR1 reads PRHDT; CDR2 reads FYEKMQ (reference sequence). Losses at the gene ends were 1 base for V and 3 bases for J; bases not matched to a gene: 4. CDR3 sequence: CASSLDVTGEETQYF. The DNA for the CDR3 is TGTGCCAGCAGCTTAGACGTGACAGGGGAAGAGACCCAGTACTTC.

This clonotype has a single count. The rearrangement links TRBV20-1 to TRBJ1-1, with D unresolved. The CDR3 contains 13 residues. Germline CDR1 reads DFQATT; CDR2 reads SNEGSKA (reference sequence). V lost 0 bases to trimming and J lost 0 bases, with 5 bases between them. The CDR3 loop is CSARDMMNTEAFF. The CDR3 DNA sequence: TGCAGTGCTAGAGACATGATGAACACTGAAGCTTTCTTT.

The rearrangement links TRBV4-2 to TRBJ1-1; D not resolved. Germline values: CDR1 LGHNA, CDR2 YNFKEQ. The CDR3 sequence is 16 residues long. Deletions cut 0 bases from V and 0 bases from J, with 11 bases between. The DNA of the CDR3 is TGTGCCAGCAGCCAAGATGGAGTCCCAATGAACACTGAAGCTTTCTTT. This codes for CASSQDGVPMNTEAFF.

The J gene is TRBJ2-6, the V gene TRBV3-1, with D unresolved. The CDR3 totals 16 residues. V lost 0 bases, J lost 0 bases, and 6 bases lay in between. Germline V gives CDR1 LGHDT, CDR2 YNNKEL (reference sequence). This chain's CDR3 is CASSQELPSGANVLTF. CDR3 sequence (DNA): TGTGCCAGCAGCCAAGAACTCCCCTCTGGGGCCAACGTCCTGACTTTC.

The chain couples TRBV27 to TRBJ2-7; a weak D match, TRBD2 (5 bases). CDR3 length: 13 amino acids. V was cut by 6 bases and J by 7 bases, with 16 bases left in between. Germline CDR1 reads MNHEY; CDR2 reads SMNVEV (reference sequence). The CDR3 sequence: CASSRPGYIEQYF. The CDR3 DNA reads TGTGCCAGCAGCCGCCCGGGATATATAGAGCAGTACTTC.

This chain joins TRBV6-6 and TRBJ2-1; 10 bases match TRBD2. The junction had 6 bases not matched to a gene; V was cut back by 2 bases and J by 8 bases. This CDR3 is built from 15 residues. From germline, CDR1 is MNHNY and CDR2 SVGAGI (reference sequence). CDR3 amino acids: CASSYLQRGGDEQFF. The CDR3 nucleotides read TGTGCCAGCAGTTACCTTCAGCGGGGGGGCGATGAGCAGTTCTTC.

This clonotype was picked up a small number of times. The chain couples TRBV27 to TRBJ2-1; 8 nucleotides agree with TRBD2. This CDR3 is built from 14 residues. Trimming took 6 bases from V and 6 from J; bases not matched to a gene: 7. CDR1 and CDR2 from the germline V gene are MNHEY and SMNVEV (reference sequence). The CDR3 DNA is TGTGCCAGCAGCCAACCGGGAGGGCTCAATGAGCAGTTCTTC. It yields the protein CASSQPGGLNEQFF.

This clonotype came up once. This chain joins TRBV6-2 or TRBV6-3 and TRBJ2-7; D possibly corresponds to TRBD2 (5 bases). The V gene's germline CDR1 is MNHEY and CDR2 SVGEGT. The CDR3 sequence is 12 residues long. Trimming removed 6 bases at V and 8 bases at J, with 14 bases between. The CDR3 reads CASSPDYPKQYF. In DNA form, the CDR3 reads TGTGCCAGCAGCCCCGACTACCCGAAGCAGTACTTC.

The rearrangement joins TRBV5-4 to TRBJ2-7; D is perhaps TRBD1 (6 bases). V gave up 4 bases and J gave up 6 bases, with 17 bases separating them. This CDR3 is built from 14 residues. In germline, CDR1 is SGHNT, CDR2 YYREEE (reference sequence). This CDR3 reads CASSHIMTGSEQYF. The CDR3 DNA reads TGTGCCAGCAGCCACATAATGACAGGATCCGAGCAGTACTTC.

This clonotype was seen more than once but under ten times. J is TRBJ2-7 and V is TRBV19, with 8 bases lining up with TRBD1. Germline V gene data show CDR1 as LNHDA and CDR2 as SQIVND (reference sequence). The CDR3 covers 15 residues. The V segment lost 9 bases and the J segment 0 bases; nucleotides outside the gene matches: 10. CDR3 in amino acids: CASRPADRDSYEQYF. The CDR3 DNA is TGTGCCAGCCGCCCCGCGGACAGGGACTCCTACGAGCAGTACTTC. Full variable domain (rest looked up from reference TRBV19 and TRBJ2-7): DGGITQSPKYLFRKEGQNVTLSCEQNLNHDAMYWYRQDPGQGLRLIYYSQIVNDFQKGDIAEGYSVSREKKESFPLTVTSAQKNPTAFYLCASRPADRDSYEQYFGPGTRLTVT.

This clonotype came up a few times. The rearrangement links TRBV9 to TRBJ2-7; 10 positions match TRBD1. This CDR3 has 17 residues. Germline V gene sequence: CDR1 SGDLS, CDR2 YYNGEE. V lost 0 bases, J lost 1 base, and 7 bases stayed unmatched. CDR3 in amino acids: CASSVGDRGVSSYEQYF. The CDR3 DNA is TGTGCCAGCAGCGTAGGGGACAGGGGCGTTAGTTCCTACGAGCAGTACTTC. The entire variable domain, with the rest obtained from reference TRBV9 and TRBJ2-7, is as follows: DSGVTQTPKHLITATGQRVTLRCSPRSGDLSVYWYQQSLDQGLQFLIQYYNGEERAKGNILERFSAQQFPDLHSELNLSSLELGDSALYFCASSVGDRGVSSYEQYFGPGTRLTVT.

Details on this clonotype: A read error may account for a junction end that differs from germline. CDR3 in amino acids: CASSPGTDTYEQHF. The CDR3 DNA is TGTGCCAGTAGTCCCGGGACGGACACCTACGAGCAGCACTTC. The genes are TRBV19 and TRBJ2-7; D possibly uses TRBD1 or TRBD2 (5 bases each). CDR1 is LNHDA, CDR2 SQIVND, per germline (reference sequence). The CDR3 covers 14 residues.

The V gene is TRBV27, the J gene TRBJ2-7; D is unclear. V lost 3 bases to trimming and J lost 0 bases, with 9 bases between them. The CDR3 loop spans 14 amino acids. Germline V gives CDR1 MNHEY, CDR2 SMNVEV (reference sequence). CDR3 sequence: CASSFASHSYEQYF. In DNA form, the CDR3 reads TGTGCCAGCAGTTTTGCCAGTCACTCCTACGAGCAGTACTTC.

The V and J genes are TRBV10-1 and TRBJ1-1; D not certain. Germline CDR1 is WNHNN and CDR2 is SYGVQD (reference sequence). V lost 3 bases, J lost 3 bases, and 5 bases lay in between. The CDR3 is 12 amino acids. The CDR3: CASSDSHTEAFF. The CDR3 bases are TGCGCCAGCAGTGATTCCCACACTGAAGCTTTCTTT.

The gene calls are TRBV5-1 and TRBJ2-7; D assignment may be TRBD1 or TRBD2 (5 bases each). CDR3 length: 14 amino acids. The germline gives CDR1 SGHRS, CDR2 YFSETQ. V lost 6 bases and J 2 bases, leaving 15 bases between the germline ends. In nucleotides, the CDR3 is TGCGCCAGCAATCCTGGGACCGATACCTACGAGCAGTACTTC. This translates into CASNPGTDTYEQYF. Together with reference TRBV5-1 and TRBJ2-7, the CDR3 gives the full variable domain: KAGVTQTPRYLIKTRGQQVTLSCSPISGHRSVSWYQQTPGQGLQFLFEYFSETQRNKGNFPGRFSGRQFSNSRSEMNVSTLELGDSALYLCASNPGTDTYEQYFGPGTRLTVT.

This clonotype was counted between two and nine times. The J gene is TRBJ2-1, the V gene TRBV4-1; no definite D call. Germline CDR1 MGHRA, CDR2 YSYEKL. There are 14 residues in the CDR3. Trimming removed 4 bases at V and 3 bases at J, with 10 bases between. CDR3 loop: CASSPPDFYNEQFF. The CDR3 coding sequence is TGCGCCAGCAGCCCTCCAGACTTCTACAATGAGCAGTTCTTC.

This CDR3 reads CSVEGEGLSKNIQYF. CDR3 DNA: TGCAGCGTTGAAGGGGAAGGGCTATCGAAAAACATTCAGTACTTC. The chain has TRBV29-1 and TRBJ2-4; unclear D gene. V gave up 1 base and J gave up 4 bases, with 14 bases separating them. The V gene's germline CDR1 is SQVTM and CDR2 ANQGSEA. This CDR3 comprises 15 residues.

This clonotype was detected a few times. V gene TRBV5-1 combines with J gene TRBJ2-7; 7 bases are shared with TRBD1. The V and J ends lost 4 bases and 5 bases, in that order; junction bases with no gene match: 9. Germline CDR1 and CDR2: SGHRS and YFSETQ. This CDR3 has 14 residues. CDR3 nucleotide sequence: TGCGCCAGCAGCCAGGGGACAGCTCCCAACGAGCAGTACTTC. This translates into CASSQGTAPNEQYF.

The chain links TRBV30 to TRBJ2-7, with D perhaps being TRBD1 or TRBD2 (6 bases each). This CDR3 contains 14 residues. Trimming pared 1 base from V and 5 bases from J, leaving 15 bases between. Germline V gene data show CDR1 as GTSNPN and CDR2 as SVGIG (reference sequence). The CDR3 reads CAWSEGRGPNEQYF. The CDR3 DNA is TGTGCCTGGAGTGAAGGTCGGGGGCCCAACGAGCAGTACTTC.

The chain is built from TRBV19 and TRBJ1-3; no firm D call. CDR1 and CDR2 from the germline V gene are LNHDA and SQIVND (reference sequence). The CDR3 length is 13 residues. Trimming took 10 bases from V and 3 from J, leaving 13 bases between them. CDR3 in amino acids: CATDRPFGNTIYF. The CDR3 DNA sequence: TGTGCCACCGACCGGCCCTTTGGAAACACCATATATTTT.

This clonotype was seen a handful of times. This chain links TRBV7-2 with TRBJ2-1; no clear D. This CDR3 is built from 13 residues. The V end was cut by 1 base, the J end by 7 bases, with 8 bases between. Per the germline V gene, CDR1 is SGHTA and CDR2 is FQGNSA. DNA for the CDR3: TGTGCCAGCAGCTTAGTGAGCAGAAATGAGCAGTTCTTC. It specifies CASSLVSRNEQFF. Filled out from reference TRBV7-2 and TRBJ2-1, the complete variable domain reads GAGVSQSPSNKVTEKGKDVELRCDPISGHTALYWYRQSLGQGLEFLIYFQGNSAPDKSGLPSDRFSAERTGGSVSTLTIQRTQQEDSAVYLCASSLVSRNEQFFGPGTRLTVL.

The V call is TRBV10-2, the J call TRBJ2-3; the D is unclear. This CDR3 has 12 residues. Trimming took 7 bases from V and 4 from J, leaving 9 bases between them. Germline V gives CDR1 WSHSY, CDR2 SAAADI. As DNA, the CDR3 is TGCGCCAGCACCGTCGACCCAGATACGCAGTATTTT. Amino acids: CASTVDPDTQYF.

The chain is built from TRBV5-5 and TRBJ1-4; 9 nucleotides agree with TRBD1. The germline gives CDR1 SGHKS, CDR2 YYEKEE (reference sequence). The ends lost 4 bases at V and 0 bases at J; junction bases unmatched: 4. This CDR3 contains 16 residues. CDR3 bases: TGTGCCAGCAGCACCGGACAGGGGTCAACTAATGAAAAACTGTTTTTT. It encodes CASSTGQGSTNEKLFF.